Each of the 29 T cell receptor beta chains below was sequenced from the same sample in a study of regulatory T cells in long-lasting Graves disease. Relying on iRepertoire HTBI primers and Arm-PCR of CDR3 regions, the team built TCR beta libraries. TCRdb re-called the multiplex PCR reads through MiXCR, storing one row per CDR3 protein. The sample lists some 470,000 distinct CDR3 sequences; about 22% were seen once. Documented time point: persistent/refractory GD, antithyroid drugs over 5 years with positive TRAb. RNA from PBMCs was the source of the TCR library. Sample: peripheral blood mononuclear cells (PBMCs), taken when the disease was refractory, from a patient treated with antithyroid drugs. These receptors came from a female donor with Graves disease.

The V gene is TRBV29-1, the J gene TRBJ2-3, with unresolved D. The length of the CDR3 is 14 residues. Germline CDR1 reads SQVTM; CDR2 reads ANQGSEA. Trimming took off 4 bases at V and 4 bases at J, with 15 bases between the two ends. The CDR3 spells CSVGAKQGSDTQYF. The DNA for the CDR3 is TGCAGCGTTGGGGCAAAGCAAGGGTCAGATACGCAGTATTTT.

The rearrangement links TRBV7-6 to TRBJ1-1, with 7 nucleotides matching TRBD1. V trimming: 1 base; J trimming: 3 bases; junction bases outside the gene matches: 5. Germline CDR1 and CDR2: SGHVS and FNYEAQ. This CDR3 spans 15 amino acids. The CDR3 nucleotides are TGTGCCAGCAGCTTAGGGGGCAGGGGGGACACTGAAGCTTTCTTT. Protein sequence: CASSLGGRGDTEAFF. The whole variable domain, remainder taken from reference TRBV7-6 and TRBJ1-1, is GAGVSQSPRYKVTKRGQDVALRCDPISGHVSLYWYRQALGQGPEFLTYFNYEAQQDKSGLPNDRFSAERPEGSISTLTIQRTEQRDSAMYRCASSLGGRGDTEAFFGQGTRLTVV.

This clonotype has ten or more counts. CDR3 sequence reads: CASSSRARLAEETQYF. In nucleotides, the CDR3 is TGTGCCAGCAGTAGCCGAGCAAGACTAGCGGAGGAGACCCAGTACTTC. The rearrangement uses TRBV12-3 or TRBV12-4 and TRBJ2-5; 9 nucleotides line up with TRBD2. The V segment lost 5 bases and the J segment 5 bases; nucleotides outside the gene matches: 12. The CDR3 is made up of 16 amino acids.

The chain couples TRBV5-1 to TRBJ2-7, with D perhaps being TRBD1 or TRBD2 (6 bases each). The V gene's germline CDR1 is SGHRS and CDR2 YFSETQ. Trimming removed 0 bases at V and 5 bases at J, with 12 bases between. This CDR3 comprises 14 residues. CDR3 coding DNA: TGCGCCAGCAGCTTGGCCGCAGGGGAGGACGAGCAGTACTTC. This sequence encodes CASSLAAGEDEQYF.

This clonotype was seen at least ten times. The chain couples TRBV6-5 to TRBJ1-2, with D possibly TRBD1 on 5 matching bases. The CDR3 is made up of 13 amino acids. V lost 0 bases and J lost 4, with 6 bases in between. Per the germline V gene, CDR1 is MNHEY and CDR2 is SVGAGI. CDR3 nucleotide sequence: TGTGCCAGCAGTTACTCTCAGGGCTATGGCTACACCTTC. Encoded protein: CASSYSQGYGYTF.

The rearrangement joins TRBV19 to TRBJ2-7; unclear D gene. V was clipped by 4 bases and J by 3 bases, with 10 bases between them. Per the germline V gene, CDR1 is LNHDA and CDR2 is SQIVND (reference sequence). CDR3 length equals 13 residues. The CDR3 DNA reads as TGTGCCAGTAGTAGATGGGCAGGCTACGAGCAGTACTTC. Residues: CASSRWAGYEQYF.

This chain connects TRBV4-1 to TRBJ2-7; 10 bases are shared with TRBD1. Germline CDR1 and CDR2: MGHRA and YSYEKL. The CDR3 totals 15 residues. V dropped 0 bases and J dropped 3; count of bases not matched to a gene: 2. CDR3 bases: TGCGCCAGCAGCCAAGAGGACAGGGGGAACTACGAGCAGTACTTC. It encodes CASSQEDRGNYEQYF.

This chain connects TRBV11-2 to TRBJ2-3, with D possibly TRBD1 on 5 matching bases. This CDR3 is 14 amino acids long. Germline CDR1 SGHAT, CDR2 FQNNGV. V lost 2 bases, J lost 2 bases, and 8 bases lay in between. The CDR3 sequence: CASSLRTYTDTQYF. The CDR3 DNA sequence: TGTGCCAGCAGCTTACGGACATACACAGATACGCAGTATTTT. Supplemented by reference TRBV11-2 and TRBJ2-3, the full variable domain reads EAGVAQSPRYKIIEKRQSVAFWCNPISGHATLYWYQQILGQGPKLLIQFQNNGVVDDSQLPKDRFSAERLKGVDSTLKIQPAKLEDSAVYLCASSLRTYTDTQYFGPGTRLTVL.

This clonotype came up a few times. V gene TRBV3-1 combines with J gene TRBJ1-2; no definite D call. V was trimmed by 4 bases and J by 6 bases, leaving 6 bases between them. The germline gives CDR1 LGHDT, CDR2 YNNKEL (reference sequence). The CDR3 loop spans 11 amino acids. For the CDR3, the DNA is TGTGCCAGCAGCCGAGCAAATGGCTACACCTTC. Translated, it gives CASSRANGYTF.

This clonotype was observed at least ten times. The rearrangement links TRBV7-2 to TRBJ1-1; 8 bases agree with TRBD1. The CDR3 length is 18 residues. CDR1 and CDR2 (germline): SGHTA, FQGNSA. V dropped 3 bases and J dropped 0; count of bases not matched to a gene: 12. CDR3 bases: TGTGCCAGCAGCTTTTGGGGGCAGGGGGCAACTATGAACACTGAAGCTTTCTTT. This codes for CASSFWGQGATMNTEAFF.

This clonotype was seen at least ten times. This sequence joins TRBV2 and TRBJ2-7; 10 bases fit TRBD2. This CDR3 has 20 amino acids. Unmatched junction bases numbered 16, after V lost 0 bases and J lost 2 bases. Germline loops: CDR1 SNHLY, CDR2 FYNNEI. For the CDR3, the DNA is TGTGCCAGCAGTGAAGCGTTTTTTCCAGCGGGGGGGCTTCCGACCTACGAGCAGTACTTC. It translates to CASSEAFFPAGGLPTYEQYF.

This clonotype has only a few counts. The chain links TRBV11-3 to TRBJ2-5, with 9 bases identical to TRBD1. The ends lost 4 bases at V and 7 bases at J; junction bases unmatched: 13. Germline values: CDR1 SGHNT, CDR2 YENEEA. The CDR3 covers 16 residues. This chain's CDR3 is CASSSPSGQGGGTQYF. For the CDR3, the DNA is TGTGCCAGCAGCTCGCCCTCGGGACAGGGAGGAGGGACCCAGTACTTC. Complete variable domain (other parts from reference TRBV11-3 and TRBJ2-5): EAGVVQSPRYKIIEKKQPVAFWCNPISGHNTLYWYLQNLGQGPELLIRYENEEAVDDSQLPKDRFSAERLKGVDSTLKIQPAELGDSAVYLCASSSPSGQGGGTQYFGPGTRLLVL.

This clonotype occurred many times. This sequence joins TRBV2 and TRBJ1-2; TRBD1 aligns across 12 bases. Germline CDR1 and CDR2: SNHLY and FYNNEI. The CDR3 is 16 residues long. The V segment lost 7 bases and the J segment 5 bases; nucleotides outside the gene matches: 11. The CDR3 nucleotides read TGTGCCAGCACAACGAGTGGGGGACAGGGGGCTTATGGCTACACCTTC. It yields the protein CASTTSGGQGAYGYTF.

Comments on this clonotype: A much larger clone differs from this one at a single base, so this may be a read error. The rearrangement uses TRBV6-2 or TRBV6-3 and TRBJ2-5; D is perhaps TRBD1 or TRBD2 (5 bases each). In germline, CDR1 is MNHEY, CDR2 SVGEGT. CDR3 size: 14 residues. This CDR3 reads CATSDRGLSETQYF. The CDR3 bases are TGTGCCACCAGTGACCGGGGCCTCTCGGAGACCCAGTACTTC.

V is TRBV7-8 and J is TRBJ1-2; a weak D match, TRBD1 (5 bases). Trimming shortened V by 1 base and J by 10 bases, and 10 bases separated the two germline ends. From germline, CDR1 is SGHVS and CDR2 FQNEAQ. The CDR3 covers 12 residues. CDR3 coding DNA: TGTGCCAGCAGCTTAGATCGGGACGACTACACCTTC. Amino acids: CASSLDRDDYTF.

This clonotype was observed a few times. This sequence joins TRBV20-1 and TRBJ1-2, with 7 bases identical to TRBD1. The trim removed 3 bases at V and 0 bases at J, leaving 10 bases unmatched. Germline V CDR1 and CDR2: DFQATT, SNEGSKA (reference sequence). The CDR3 totals 16 residues. The CDR3 is CSASLQTGISNYGYTF. In DNA form, the CDR3 reads TGCAGTGCTAGCCTCCAGACAGGGATCTCTAACTATGGCTACACCTTC.

Of note for this clonotype: It may be a read error: a sequence one base away is much more abundant. The V and J genes are TRBV12-3 or TRBV12-4 and TRBJ2-2; D might be TRBD2 (6 bases). This CDR3 region has 16 residues. The CDR3 DNA reads TGTGCCAGCAGCCCGGCCCTAGCGAGGGTCACCGAGGAGCTGTTTTTT. Translation: CASSPALARVTEELFF.

This clonotype came up many times. The J gene is TRBJ1-2, the V gene TRBV27; no definite D call. V shed 4 bases and J shed 0 bases, with 12 bases lying between them. This CDR3 has 15 residues. CDR1 is MNHEY, CDR2 SMNVEV, per germline (reference sequence). The CDR3 spells CASSYASGANYGYTF. The CDR3 DNA is TGTGCCAGCAGTTATGCCTCGGGAGCTAACTATGGCTACACCTTC.

In this sample, this clonotype turned up a few times. V is TRBV10-3 and J is TRBJ1-5; D might be TRBD1 (5 bases). The germline CDR1 and CDR2 sequences are ENHRY and SYGVKD. Trimming left V 0 bases short and J 5 bases short, with 11 bases between. The CDR3 loop spans 15 amino acids. As DNA, the CDR3 is TGTGCCATCAGTGAGTCCAGGGAGATTCATCAGCCCCAGCATTTT. Translating it yields CAISESREIHQPQHF.

In its sample, this clonotype was seen many times. V usage is TRBV20-1 and J usage is TRBJ1-2, with D uncertain. Germline CDR1 DFQATT, CDR2 SNEGSKA (reference sequence). CDR3 length: 11 amino acids. Trimming cost V 3 bases and J 13 bases, with 15 bases left between them. The CDR3, as DNA: TGCAGTGCTAGTCTCGACCCCGGCGCCACCTTC. It specifies CSASLDPGATF.

This clonotype was recorded at least ten times. The rearrangement joins TRBV5-1 to TRBJ1-1, with D possibly matching TRBD1 (5 bases). The V end lost 3 bases, the J end lost 0 bases, and 12 bases lay between the germline ends. The CDR3 is 15 residues long. Per the germline V gene, CDR1 is SGHRS and CDR2 is YFSETQ. CDR3 residues: CASSSDGQMNTEAFF. CDR3 DNA sequence: TGCGCCAGCAGCTCGGATGGACAAATGAACACTGAAGCTTTCTTT.

This clonotype has a count of ten or more. The CDR3 protein is CASSLTGYTEAFF. The CDR3 coding sequence is TGTGCCAGCAGCTTGACAGGGTACACTGAAGCTTTCTTT. The J gene is TRBJ1-1, the V gene TRBV27; 7 nucleotides match TRBD1. Germline V lookup: CDR1 MNHEY, CDR2 SMNVEV (reference sequence). Trimming took 6 bases from V and 3 from J; bases not matched to a gene: 4. The CDR3 covers 13 residues.

The sample holds one count of this clonotype. The chain recombines TRBV7-9 with TRBJ1-2, with 8 bases lining up with TRBD1. CDR1 is SEHNR, CDR2 FQNEAQ, per germline (reference sequence). CDR3 length equals 16 residues. Germline trimming cut 5 bases from V and 3 bases from J; bases unmatched to any gene: 11. The CDR3 region has the DNA TGTGCCAGCAGCCCGCCGGCCCAGGGGGCGGACTATGGCTACACCTTC. Protein sequence: CASSPPAQGADYGYTF. The entire variable domain, with the rest obtained from reference TRBV7-9 and TRBJ1-2, is as follows: DTGVSQNPRHKITKRGQNVTFRCDPISEHNRLYWYRQTLGQGPEFLTYFQNEAQLEKSRLLSDRFSAERPKGSFSTLEIQRTEQGDSAMYLCASSPPAQGADYGYTFGSGTRLTVV.

Of note for this clonotype: Since no conserved phenylalanine or tryptophan closes the CDR3, a read error is the likely cause. No DNA is shown, since the ends of the CDR3 on it are uncertain; the CDR3 is the one TCRdb lists. V gene TRBV11-2 combines with J gene TRBJ2-7; TRBD2, the table's D call, lacks a check against the DNA. The CDR3 totals 18 residues, both ends included. Germline-derived CDR1 and CDR2 are SGHAT and FQNNGV. The CDR3 sequence is CASSLSGLAGGPSGEQHS.

This clonotype was found many times. V gene TRBV13 combines with J gene TRBJ2-5, with D possibly TRBD2 on 5 matching bases. The germline V gene encodes CDR1 PRHDT and CDR2 FYEKMQ (reference sequence). Deletions cut 3 bases from V and 4 bases from J, with 9 bases between. This CDR3 contains 13 residues. The CDR3 reads CASSFTDSETQYF. The CDR3 DNA is TGTGCCAGCAGCTTCACGGACTCAGAGACCCAGTACTTC.

This clonotype came up a few times. The rearrangement links TRBV20-1 to TRBJ1-2, with a possible D match to TRBD1 (5 bases). Trimming removed 3 bases from V and 7 bases from J, with 15 bases in between. Germline V lookup: CDR1 DFQATT, CDR2 SNEGSKA (reference sequence). The CDR3 runs 13 residues. The CDR3: CSASWQGSGGYTF. For the CDR3, the DNA is TGCAGTGCTAGTTGGCAGGGCTCGGGTGGCTACACCTTC.

Comments on this clonotype: One base separates it from a far larger clone, so it is likely a read error. V usage is TRBV27 and J usage is TRBJ2-5, with no clear D. This CDR3 comprises 15 residues. The germline V gene has CDR1 MNHEY and CDR2 SMNVEV (reference sequence). The CDR3, as DNA: TGTGCCAGCAGTGAAGCAACTGGCCACGAAGAGACCCAGTGCTTC. Translating gives CASSEATGHEETQCF.

This clonotype was detected many times. The chain uses TRBV28 and TRBJ1-5; 7 positions match TRBD1. Losses at the gene ends were 2 bases for V and 5 bases for J; bases not matched to a gene: 6. Germline CDR1 MDHEN, CDR2 SYDVKM. This CDR3 comprises 15 residues. The CDR3 sequence is CASSLLRDSHQPQHF. The CDR3 DNA reads as TGTGCCAGCAGTTTACTTCGGGACAGCCATCAGCCCCAGCATTTT.

The sample holds many counts of this clonotype. The chain links TRBV12-3 or TRBV12-4 to TRBJ2-7; D might be TRBD1 (6 bases). The germline V and J ends were trimmed by 4 bases and 1 base, with 11 bases remaining between them. CDR3 length: 14 amino acids. The DNA for the CDR3 is TGTGCCAGCAGTTCGGACAGCGAGTCCTACGAGCAGTACTTC. Translated: CASSSDSESYEQYF.